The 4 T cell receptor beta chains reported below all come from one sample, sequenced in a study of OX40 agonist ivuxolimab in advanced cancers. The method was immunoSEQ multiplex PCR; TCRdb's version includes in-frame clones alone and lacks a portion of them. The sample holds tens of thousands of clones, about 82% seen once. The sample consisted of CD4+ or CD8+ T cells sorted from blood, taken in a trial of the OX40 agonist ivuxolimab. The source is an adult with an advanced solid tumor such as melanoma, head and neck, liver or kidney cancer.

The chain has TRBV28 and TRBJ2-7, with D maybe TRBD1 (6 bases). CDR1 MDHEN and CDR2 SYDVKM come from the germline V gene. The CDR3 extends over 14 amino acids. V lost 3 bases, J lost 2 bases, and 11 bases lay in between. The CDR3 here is CASSFGQWTYEQYF. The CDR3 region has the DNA TGTGCCAGCAGTTTTGGACAGTGGACCTACGAGCAGTACTTC. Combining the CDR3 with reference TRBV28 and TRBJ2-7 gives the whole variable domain DVKVTQSSRYLVKRTGEKVFLECVQDMDHENMFWYRQDPGLGLRLIYFSYDVKMKEKGDIPEGYSVSREKKERFSLILESASTNQTSMYLCASSFGQWTYEQYFGPGTRLTVT.

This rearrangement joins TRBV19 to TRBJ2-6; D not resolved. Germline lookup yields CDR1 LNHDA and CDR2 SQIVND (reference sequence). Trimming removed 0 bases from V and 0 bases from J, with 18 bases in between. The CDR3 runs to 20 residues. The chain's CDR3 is CASSIESFAVVYSGANVLTF. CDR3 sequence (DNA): TGTGCCAGTAGTATAGAATCGTTCGCAGTAGTTTACTCTGGGGCCAACGTCCTGACTTTC.

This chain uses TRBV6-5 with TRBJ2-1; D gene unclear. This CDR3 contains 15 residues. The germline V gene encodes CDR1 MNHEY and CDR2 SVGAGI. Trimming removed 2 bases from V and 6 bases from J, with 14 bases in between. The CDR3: CASSYRTGASNEQFF. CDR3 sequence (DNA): TGTGCCAGCAGTTACCGGACGGGCGCGAGCAATGAGCAGTTCTTC.

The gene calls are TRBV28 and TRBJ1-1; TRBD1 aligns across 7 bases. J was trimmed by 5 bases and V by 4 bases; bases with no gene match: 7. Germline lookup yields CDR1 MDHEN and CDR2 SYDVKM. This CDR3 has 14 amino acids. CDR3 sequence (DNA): TGTGCCAGCAGTTCAGGGGGACGGTGGACTGAAGCTTTCTTT. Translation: CASSSGGRWTEAFF.